Listed below are T cell receptor beta chains from one sample, sequenced in a study of T-cell memory formation after mild COVID-19. TCRdb re-derived calls from the 5' RACE reads in MiXCR, one entry per CDR3 protein. The sample gives around 150,000 distinct CDR3 sequences, roughly 15% of which show up once; around 14% is in the top ten. Sequencing was carried out using PBMCs or a T cell subset sorted from them (not recorded which). The receptors stem from an adult woman who had mild COVID-19 (a few samples of this study predate the infection). Cell type and time point are not known. Both conserved end residues are part of each CDR3. A D gene is named only where the DNA matches it firmly. Clone size is stated in some rows and not others, as once, few, many or a class when expanded.

v_gene	abundance	d_gene	j_gene	CDR3aa	CDR3nt
TRBV20-1	few	TRBD2	TRBJ2-5	CSASTRGGRPFF	TGCAGTGCTAGTACACGCGGGGGGCGCCCTTTTTTC
TRBV6-5	-	-	TRBJ2-3	CASKDTQYF	TGTGCCAGCAAGGACACGCAGTATTTT
TRBV5-1	few	-	TRBJ2-7	CASSLGAAYSYEQYF	TGCGCCAGCAGCTTGGGAGCAGCTTACTCCTACGAGCAGTACTTC
TRBV12-3/TRBV12-4	many	TRBD1	TRBJ1-2	CASSAGQSYGYTF	TGTGCCAGCAGTGCGGGACAGTCCTATGGCTACACCTTC
TRBV7-9	-	-	TRBJ2-2	CASSSEASGELFF	TGTGCCAGCAGCTCGGAGGCGTCCGGGGAGCTGTTTTTT
TRBV9	-	-	TRBJ1-1	CASSPSGRGEAFF	TGTGCCAGCAGCCCCAGCGGCCGTGGAGAAGCTTTCTTT
TRBV5-1	few	TRBD1	TRBJ2-5	CASSLGRGLEETQYF	TGCGCCAGCAGCTTGGGCAGGGGGCTAGAAGAGACCCAGTACTTC
TRBV20-1	-	-	TRBJ1-2	CSARVFQDGANYGYTF	TGCAGTGCTAGAGTTTTCCAGGACGGGGCTAACTATGGCTACACCTTC
TRBV21-1	few	-	TRBJ2-7	CASSKAIYRRWEYEQYF	TGTGCCAGCAGCAAAGCTATCTACCGAAGATGGGAATACGAGCAGTACTTC
TRBV20-1	-	-	TRBJ1-5	CSASPEGYSNQPQHF	TGCAGTGCTAGTCCCGAGGGGTATAGCAATCAGCCCCAGCATTTT
TRBV20-1	-	TRBD2	TRBJ2-7	CSLARLAGYEQYF	TGCAGTCTGGCGAGGCTAGCGGGGTACGAGCAGTACTTC